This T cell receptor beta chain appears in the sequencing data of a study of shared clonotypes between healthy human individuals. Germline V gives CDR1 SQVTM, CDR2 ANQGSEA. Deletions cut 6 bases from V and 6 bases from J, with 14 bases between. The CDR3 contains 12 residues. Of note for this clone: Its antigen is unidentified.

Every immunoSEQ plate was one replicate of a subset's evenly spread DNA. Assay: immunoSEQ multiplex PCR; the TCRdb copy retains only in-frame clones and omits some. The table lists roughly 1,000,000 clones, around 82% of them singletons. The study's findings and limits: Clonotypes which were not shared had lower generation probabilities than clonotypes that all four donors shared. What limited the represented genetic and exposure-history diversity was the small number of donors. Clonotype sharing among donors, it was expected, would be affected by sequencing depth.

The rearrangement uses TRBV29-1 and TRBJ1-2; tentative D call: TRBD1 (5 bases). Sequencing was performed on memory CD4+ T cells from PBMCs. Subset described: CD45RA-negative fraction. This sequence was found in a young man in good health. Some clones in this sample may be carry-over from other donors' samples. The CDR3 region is CSVHPWGDGYTF. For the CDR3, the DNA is TGCAGCGTCCACCCGTGGGGGGATGGCTACACCTTC.